This paragraph reports one T cell receptor beta chain. Clones were sequenced by immunoSEQ multiplex PCR, and TCRdb holds only the in-frame ones, with some missing. Among over 250,000 clones listed, about 89% were seen once. This CDR3 contains 16 residues. With 7 bases removed from V and 4 bases from J, the gap between germline ends came to 20 bases. CDR1 LNHDA and CDR2 SQIVND come from the germline V gene (reference sequence). This sample was included in a study of blood T cell repertoires in COVID-19. The sequenced sample consisted of peripheral blood. The TCR originated in a woman between 35 and 50 years old who had recovered from COVID-19. The chain joins TRBV19 to TRBJ1-3, with a possible D match to TRBD1 (6 bases). CDR3 in amino acids: CASTPKRGYGGNTIYF. The CDR3 nucleotides are TGTGCCAGTACTCCAAAGAGGGGGTACGGCGGAAACACCATATATTTT. The whole variable domain, filled in from reference TRBV19 and TRBJ1-3, reads DGGITQSPKYLFRKEGQNVTLSCEQNLNHDAMYWYRQDPGQGLRLIYYSQIVNDFQKGDIAEGYSVSREKKESFPLTVTSAQKNPTAFYLCASTPKRGYGGNTIYFGEGSWLTVV.